This T cell receptor (beta chain) was captured by sequencing in a study of CD4+ T cells in melanoma. General observations from the study: A reported correlation linked neoantigen-specific CD4+ T cells to CD8+, macrophage and B cell function. In melanoma, neoantigen-specific CD4+ T cells reportedly differed in differentiation state.

Remarks on this clone: Its target is not known.

Clones were sequenced by immunoSEQ multiplex PCR, and TCRdb holds only the in-frame ones, with some missing. The sample consists of over 130,000 clones, over 90% of them appearing once. The germline V gene has CDR1 SEHNR and CDR2 FQNEAQ (reference sequence). The CDR3 covers 13 residues. Trimming took 2 bases from V and 7 from J, leaving 8 bases between them. The chain links TRBV7-9 to TRBJ2-2; D unresolved. The TCR comes from a human donor with melanoma. Here the CDR3 DNA reads TGTGCCAGCAGCTTAATGGGAAGCGGGGAGCTGTTTTTT. It yields the protein CASSLMGSGELFF.